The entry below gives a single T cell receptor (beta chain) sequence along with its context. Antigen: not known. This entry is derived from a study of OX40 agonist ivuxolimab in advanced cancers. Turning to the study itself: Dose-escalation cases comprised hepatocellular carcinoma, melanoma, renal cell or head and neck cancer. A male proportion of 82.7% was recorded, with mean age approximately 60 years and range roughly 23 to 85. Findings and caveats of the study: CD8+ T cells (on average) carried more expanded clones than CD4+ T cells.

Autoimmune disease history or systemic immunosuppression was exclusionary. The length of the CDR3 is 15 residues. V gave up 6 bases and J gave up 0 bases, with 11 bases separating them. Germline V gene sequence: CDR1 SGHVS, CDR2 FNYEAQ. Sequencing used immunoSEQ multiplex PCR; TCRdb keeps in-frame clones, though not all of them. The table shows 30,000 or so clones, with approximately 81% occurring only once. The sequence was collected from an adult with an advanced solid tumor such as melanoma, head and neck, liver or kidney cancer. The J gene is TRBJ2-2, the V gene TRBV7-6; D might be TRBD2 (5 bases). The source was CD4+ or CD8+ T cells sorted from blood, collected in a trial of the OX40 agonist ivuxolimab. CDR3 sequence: CASRLSGPNTGELFF. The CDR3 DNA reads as TGTGCCAGCAGGCTCAGCGGACCGAACACCGGGGAGCTGTTTTTT.